This TCR beta chain was sequenced during a study of OX40 agonist ivuxolimab in advanced cancers. Some background on the complete study: Ivuxolimab was a fully human IgG2 agonistic monoclonal antibody targeting the costimulatory receptor OX40 (CD134). Intravenous ivuxolimab was administered to patients every 2 weeks at six dose levels: 0.01, 0.1, 0.3, 1.5, 3 and 10 mg/kg. Among the roughly 50 dose-escalation patients, around 19 had hepatocellular carcinoma, roughly 15 melanoma, 9 renal cell carcinoma and 9 head and neck cancer. In the dose-escalation cohort, nearly 85% of patients were male, and the mean age was approximately 60 years with a range of roughly 20 to 85. Patients were allowed to have had prior anti-PD-1, anti-PD-L1 or anti-CTLA-4 therapy, and roughly 40% of the dose-escalation patients had been treated with checkpoint inhibitors. Three dose-escalation patients achieved partial responses, one with hepatocellular carcinoma and two with cutaneous melanoma. The purpose of peripheral TCRbeta sequencing was to test whether ivuxolimab changed TCR sequence diversity and led to clonal T-cell expansion. The paper covers the monotherapy dose-escalation part of the phase I ivuxolimab trial, which included N of about 56 patients.

Genomic DNA was isolated from the sorted cells so that the TCRbeta CDR3 region could be sequenced. The immunoSEQ Assay was used to sequence the TCRbeta CDR3 regions. TCRdb holds this immuneACCESS table with in-frame rearrangements only. Some clones are missing; in checked studies, unresolved V genes explain under half, and the rest has no known cause. The sample has tens of thousands of clones on record, 80% to 90% of them singletons. The ten largest make up about two fifths of the sample. As to this clone: Its binding antigen is unknown. Per-base quality was not reported, and no clone a single base away is much larger than it.

The trial excluded patients who had a history of autoimmune disease or who were on systemic immunosuppression. Peripheral blood for TCR sequencing was collected from all dose cohorts at baseline, on cycle 4 day 1, and on cycle 7 day 1. Samples were obtained from an open-label, multicenter, first-in-human phase I dose-escalation trial of ivuxolimab. Adults with locally advanced or metastatic melanoma, renal cell, hepatocellular, or head and neck squamous cell carcinoma were enrolled in the trial. Before TCR sequencing, CD4+ T cells and CD8+ T cells from peripheral blood were sorted into separate populations. What the study reported, not specific to this receptor: Low levels of normalized T-cell clonal expansion were also seen in some nonresponding patients. After ivuxolimab, CD8+ T cells had more expanded clones than CD4+ T cells on average. The antigen specificity of the peripheral T cells that underwent clonal expansion was not determined. Clonal expansion of both CD4+ and CD8+ blood T cells was observed from baseline to week 6 at doses 0.1 to 3.0 mg/kg. Partial responders in the 0.1-3.0 mg/kg groups had among the lowest normalized peripheral clonal expansion, especially among CD8+ T cells.

The source material was CD4+ or CD8+ T cells sorted from blood, sampled in a trial of the OX40 agonist ivuxolimab. The receptor was isolated from an adult with an advanced solid tumor such as melanoma, head and neck, liver or kidney cancer.

CDR3 protein: CASSPDWGYSSYEQYF. The DNA sequence is TGCGCCAGCAGCCCAGATTGGGGGTATTCTTCCTACGAGCAGTACTTC. The sequence joins TRBV5-1 to TRBJ2-7, with the D call perhaps TRBD1 or TRBD2, as 5 bases match in each case. V loses 4 bases of germline sequence and J loses 1 base, and the interval between the two ends is 18 bases. Reading from cysteine to phenylalanine, the CDR3 counts 16 amino acids. Kept here is only the CDR3 DNA, which spans 48 bases and is read in frame from base 1. Looking up the germline V gene yields CDR1 SGHRS and CDR2 YFSETQ.